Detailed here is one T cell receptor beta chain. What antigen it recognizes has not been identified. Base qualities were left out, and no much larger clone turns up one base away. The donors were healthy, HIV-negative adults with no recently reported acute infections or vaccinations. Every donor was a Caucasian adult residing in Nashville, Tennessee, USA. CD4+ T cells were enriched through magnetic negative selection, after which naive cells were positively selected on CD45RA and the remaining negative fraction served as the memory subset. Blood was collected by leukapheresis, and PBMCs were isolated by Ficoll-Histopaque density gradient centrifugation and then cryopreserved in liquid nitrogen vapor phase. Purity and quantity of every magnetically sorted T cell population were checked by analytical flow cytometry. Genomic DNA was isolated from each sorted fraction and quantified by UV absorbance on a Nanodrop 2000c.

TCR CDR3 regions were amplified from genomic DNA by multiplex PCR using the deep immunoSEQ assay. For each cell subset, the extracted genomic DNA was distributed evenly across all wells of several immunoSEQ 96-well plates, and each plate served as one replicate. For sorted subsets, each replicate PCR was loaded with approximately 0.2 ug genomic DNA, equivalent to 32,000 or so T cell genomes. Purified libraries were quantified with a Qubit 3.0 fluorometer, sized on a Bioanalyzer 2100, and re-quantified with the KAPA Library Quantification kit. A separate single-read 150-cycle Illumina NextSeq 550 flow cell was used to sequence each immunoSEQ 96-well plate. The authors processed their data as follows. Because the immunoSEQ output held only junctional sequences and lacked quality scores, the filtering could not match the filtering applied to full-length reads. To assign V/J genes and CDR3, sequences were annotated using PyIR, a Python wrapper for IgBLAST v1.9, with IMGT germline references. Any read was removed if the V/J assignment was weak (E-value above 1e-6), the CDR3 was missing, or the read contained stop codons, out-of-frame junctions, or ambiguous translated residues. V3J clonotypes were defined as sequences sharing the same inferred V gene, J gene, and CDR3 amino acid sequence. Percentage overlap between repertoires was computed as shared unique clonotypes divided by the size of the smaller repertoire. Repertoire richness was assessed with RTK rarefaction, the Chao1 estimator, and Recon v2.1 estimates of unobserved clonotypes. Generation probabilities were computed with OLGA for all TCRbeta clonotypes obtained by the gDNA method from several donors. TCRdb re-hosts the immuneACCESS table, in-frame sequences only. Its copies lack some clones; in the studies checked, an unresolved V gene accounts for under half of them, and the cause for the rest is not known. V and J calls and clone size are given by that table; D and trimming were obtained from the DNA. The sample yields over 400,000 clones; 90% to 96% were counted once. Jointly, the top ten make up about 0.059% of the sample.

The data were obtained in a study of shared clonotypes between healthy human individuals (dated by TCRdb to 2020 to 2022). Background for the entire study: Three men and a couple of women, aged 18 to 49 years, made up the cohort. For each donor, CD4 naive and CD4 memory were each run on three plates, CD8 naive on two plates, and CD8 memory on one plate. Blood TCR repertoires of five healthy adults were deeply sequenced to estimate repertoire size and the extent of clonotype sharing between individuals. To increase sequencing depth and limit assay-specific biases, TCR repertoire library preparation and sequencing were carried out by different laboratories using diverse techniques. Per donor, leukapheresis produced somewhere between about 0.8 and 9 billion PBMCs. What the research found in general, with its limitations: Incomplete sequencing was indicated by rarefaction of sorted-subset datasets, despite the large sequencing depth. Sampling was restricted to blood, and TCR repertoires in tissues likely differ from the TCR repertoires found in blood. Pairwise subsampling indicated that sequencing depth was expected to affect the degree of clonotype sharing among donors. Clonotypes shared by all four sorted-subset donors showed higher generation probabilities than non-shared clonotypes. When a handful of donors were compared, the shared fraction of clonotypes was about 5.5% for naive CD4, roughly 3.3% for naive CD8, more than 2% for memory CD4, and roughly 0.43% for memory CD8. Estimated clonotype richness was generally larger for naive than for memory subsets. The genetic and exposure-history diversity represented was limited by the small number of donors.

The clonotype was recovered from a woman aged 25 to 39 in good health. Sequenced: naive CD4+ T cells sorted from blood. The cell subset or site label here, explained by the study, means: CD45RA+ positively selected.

The encoded CDR3 is CASSYGQGGSSGANVLTF. The nucleotides read TGTGCCAGCAGCTATGGACAGGGAGGCTCCTCTGGGGCCAACGTCCTGACTTTC. The chain employs TRBV7-9 and TRBJ2-6, and TRBD1 matches 8 of the central bases. Taken from the germline V gene (reference sequence), the CDR1 and CDR2 loops are SEHNR and FQNEAQ. Unmatched junction bases come to 8, with V trimmed by 4 bases and J by 0 bases. Measured from the cysteine to the phenylalanine, the CDR3 is 18 residues long. Here the CDR3 DNA is all that survives: 54 bases in frame from base 1.